A single sample gave rise to the 7 T cell receptor beta chains below, sequenced in a study of memory CD4+ T cells and cytomegalovirus serostatus. The sort gate was single viable CD3+CD4+CD8-CD45RO+ cells for memory CD4+ T cells. The table came from immunoSEQ multiplex PCR; TCRdb's copy has only in-frame clones and leaves some out. The profile shows some 47,000 clones, roughly 78% of them singletons. The sample comprised memory CD4+ T cells from blood. These receptors were collected from an adult in good health and CMV-seronegative.

The V call is TRBV4-1, the J call TRBJ2-3, with D perhaps TRBD2 (7 bases). The CDR3 sequence is 14 residues long. Germline CDR1 is MGHRA and CDR2 is YSYEKL. Trimming left V 1 base short and J 6 bases short, with 11 bases between. Here the CDR3 reads CASSQVGRGDTQYF. The CDR3 bases are TGCGCCAGCAGCCAAGTGGGGAGGGGGGATACGCAGTATTTT.

The CDR3 protein is CASSEGQSGGGRDTQYF. CDR3 DNA: TGTGCCAGCAGTGAGGGTCAAAGCGGGGGGGGCAGGGATACGCAGTATTTT. This chain links TRBV6-1 with TRBJ2-3; 10 bases are shared with TRBD2. Germline values: CDR1 MNHNS, CDR2 SASEGT. J lost 6 bases, V lost 3 bases, and 12 bases had no gene match. This CDR3 is 17 amino acids long.

This clone was counted only a few times. The chain uses TRBV7-9 and TRBJ1-1; D possibly corresponds to TRBD1 (5 bases). Germline lookup yields CDR1 SEHNR and CDR2 FQNEAQ (reference sequence). V lost 3 bases and J lost 5, with 10 bases in between. The CDR3 totals 13 residues. Here the CDR3 DNA reads TGTGCCAGCAGCTTCTCTGAGGGGACTGAAGCTTTCTTT. Amino acids: CASSFSEGTEAFF.

The CDR3 here is CASSPLGGRSYEQYF. CDR3 nucleotide sequence: TGTGCCAGCAGCCCCCTAGGGGGGCGCTCCTACGAGCAGTACTTC. This chain links TRBV9 with TRBJ2-7; D possibly matches TRBD1 or TRBD2 (6 bases each). Trimming took off 4 bases at V and 0 bases at J, with 14 bases between the two ends. The CDR3 loop spans 15 amino acids. The germline CDR1 and CDR2 sequences are SGDLS and YYNGEE.

The chain combines TRBV7-3 with TRBJ1-2; D is perhaps TRBD1 (6 bases). Germline V CDR1 and CDR2: SGHTA, FQGTGA. Trimming removed 2 bases from V and 8 bases from J, with 18 bases in between. CDR3 length: 15 amino acids. Here the CDR3 reads CASSLEGQGLKGYTF. In DNA form, the CDR3 reads TGTGCCAGCAGCTTAGAGGGGCAGGGGCTGAAGGGCTACACCTTC.

J is TRBJ2-7 and V is TRBV30; D is unresolved. Germline V lookup: CDR1 GTSNPN, CDR2 SVGIG (reference sequence). This CDR3 has 15 residues. The germline V and J ends were trimmed by 0 bases and 0 bases, with 12 bases remaining between them. The CDR3: CAWSVGQYNSYEQYF. The CDR3 region has the DNA TGTGCCTGGAGTGTTGGTCAGTACAACTCCTACGAGCAGTACTTC.

The chain uses TRBV4-3 and TRBJ2-3; D call uncertain. The length of the CDR3 is 15 residues. The germline V gene encodes CDR1 LGHNA and CDR2 YSLEER. V lost 0 bases and J lost 5, with 12 bases in between. CDR3 sequence reads: CASSQEWAPRDTQYF. The CDR3 region has the DNA TGCGCCAGCAGCCAAGAATGGGCCCCGCGAGATACGCAGTATTTT.